The T cell receptor beta chain described here comes from a study of cytomegalovirus exposure and HLA in healthy donors. Study-wide results and limits: Looking again later, the authors saw that most CMV-associated TCR beta chains seemed HLA-restricted. Across donors, presence/absence analyses took sequencing depth to be roughly uniform.

As regards this clone: Its antigen remains unidentified.

The PCR used 60 Vbeta and 13 Jbeta primers. Sequencing used immunoSEQ multiplex PCR; TCRdb keeps in-frame clones, though not all of them. This table has more than 85,000 clones, approximately 79% appearing once. This CDR3 comprises 16 residues. Trimming pared 2 bases from V and 3 bases from J, leaving 17 bases between. Looked up from germline, CDR1 is SGHDT and CDR2 is YYEEEE. This receptor was taken from a man aged 30 to 45 in good health and CMV-seropositive. Sequencing used PBMCs. This chain connects TRBV5-6 to TRBJ1-1; D uncertain. The CDR3 reads CASSLSYLARDTEAFF. As DNA, the CDR3 is TGTGCCAGCAGCTTATCTTACCTGGCCCGGGACACTGAAGCTTTCTTT. Full variable domain (remainder filled in from reference TRBV5-6 and TRBJ1-1): DAGVTQSPTHLIKTRGQQVTLRCSPKSGHDTVSWYQQALGQGPQFIFQYYEEEERQRGNFPDRFSGHQFPNYSSELNVNALLLGDSALYLCASSLSYLARDTEAFFGQGTRLTVV.